Listed here are 26 T cell receptor beta chains from one sample, sequenced in a study of cytomegalovirus exposure and HLA in healthy donors (dated by TCRdb to 2015 to 2018). Library preparation employed the immunoSEQ multiplex PCR assay. A mixture of 60 forward primers for TCR Vbeta segments and 13 reverse primers for TCR Jbeta segments was used in the multiplex PCR. In its TCRdb copy, this immuneACCESS table keeps in-frame sequences only and misses some clones. Where compared with another copy, unresolved V genes explain less than half of these, and the others have no known cause. This sample gives around 200,000 clones in total; 83% of them show up just once. The top ten clonotypes cover 1.6% of the sample. Sequencing was done on a sample of PBMCs. The origin of the receptors is a man aged 45-65 years in good health and CMV-seronegative.

V and J are TRBV5-4 and TRBJ2-3; D remains ambiguous. The CDR3 totals 13 residues. V was cut by 4 bases and J by 4 bases, with 10 bases left in between. Germline assignment: CDR1 SGHNT and CDR2 YYREEE (reference sequence). Here the CDR3 reads CASSPVGPDTQYF. CDR3 sequence (DNA): TGTGCCAGCAGCCCGGTTGGGCCAGATACGCAGTATTTT.

The genes are TRBV6-5 and TRBJ2-7; D unresolved. The CDR3 has 15 residues. Germline CDR1 is MNHEY and CDR2 is SVGAGI. V dropped 0 bases and J dropped 2 bases, with 11 bases sitting between them. CDR3 sequence reads: CASSYSSQEPYEQYF. In DNA, the CDR3 is TGTGCCAGCAGTTACTCGTCTCAAGAGCCCTACGAGCAGTACTTC.

Concerning this clone: Different DNA sequences within this sample yield the same CDR3. This chain links TRBV15 with TRBJ2-5; D is undetermined. The CDR3 runs to 13 residues. Per germline, CDR1 LNHNV and CDR2 YYDKDF (reference sequence). V dropped 1 base and J dropped 2 bases, with 5 bases sitting between them. CDR3 sequence: CATSRGQQETQYF. The CDR3 DNA is TGTGCCACCAGCAGAGGGCAGCAAGAGACCCAGTACTTC.

The V call is TRBV5-1, the J call TRBJ2-3; D is perhaps TRBD2 (6 bases). Germline V CDR1 and CDR2: SGHRS, YFSETQ. The CDR3 contains 14 residues. V gave up 3 bases and J gave up 3 bases, with 11 bases separating them. CDR3 DNA sequence: TGCGCCAGCAGCTGGGGGGAGACGACAGATACGCAGTATTTT. Protein sequence: CASSWGETTDTQYF.

This chain uses TRBV6-6 with TRBJ1-5, with D tentatively TRBD1 (5 bases). Germline V gives CDR1 MNHNY, CDR2 SVGAGI (reference sequence). CDR3 length: 15 amino acids. Trimming stripped 6 bases from V and 2 bases from J, with 14 bases between. The CDR3 sequence is CASRLRGGGNQPQHF. DNA of the CDR3: TGTGCCAGCAGGCTACGTGGGGGGGGCAATCAGCCCCAGCATTTT.

A word on this clone: Other DNA sequences in the same sample also yield this CDR3. The rearrangement joins TRBV4-1 to TRBJ1-5; 7 positions agree with TRBD1. This CDR3 is 14 amino acids long. V was pared by 5 bases and J by 4 bases, with 5 bases of the junction left unmatched. Germline V lookup: CDR1 MGHRA, CDR2 YSYEKL. The CDR3 reads CASSGGQFNQPQHF. The CDR3 nucleotides read TGCGCCAGCAGCGGGGGACAGTTTAATCAGCCCCAGCATTTT.

This clone was seen a handful of times. This chain connects TRBV6-6 to TRBJ2-7; TRBD2 is a possible D gene (5 bases). V lost 5 bases and J lost 3, with 17 bases in between. The CDR3 is 15 amino acids. Germline V lookup: CDR1 MNHNY, CDR2 SVGAGI (reference sequence). Here the CDR3 DNA reads TGTGCCAGCAGTGCCCCGGAGGCGGGTGACTACGAGCAGTACTTC. Amino acids: CASSAPEAGDYEQYF.

The chain links TRBV6-5 to TRBJ1-2, with a tentative D call TRBD1 (5 bases). Germline loops: CDR1 MNHEY, CDR2 SVGAGI. The CDR3 is 14 residues long. V dropped 6 bases and J dropped 2 bases, with 13 bases sitting between them. The CDR3 spells CASRTDIQNYGYTF. The CDR3 DNA reads TGTGCCAGCAGGACAGATATCCAAAACTATGGCTACACCTTC.

This rearrangement joins TRBV7-9 to TRBJ2-5; 10 bases map to TRBD2. CDR1 SEHNR and CDR2 FQNEAQ come from the germline V gene (reference sequence). V shed 1 base and J 5 bases; nucleotides not matched to a gene: 13. The CDR3 contains 18 residues. As DNA, the CDR3 is TGTGCCAGCAGCTTAGGGGGCTCTAGCGGGAGCCTCAGGGAGACCCAGTACTTC. Translation: CASSLGGSSGSLRETQYF. The whole variable domain, filled in from reference TRBV7-9 and TRBJ2-5, reads DTGVSQNPRHKITKRGQNVTFRCDPISEHNRLYWYRQTLGQGPEFLTYFQNEAQLEKSRLLSDRFSAERPKGSFSTLEIQRTEQGDSAMYLCASSLGGSSGSLRETQYFGPGTRLLVL.

In its sample, this clone was seen once. This chain links TRBV6-1 with TRBJ1-2; D not resolved. Germline V gene lookup returns CDR1 MNHNS and CDR2 SASEGT. The CDR3 consists of 13 residues. The V and J ends lost 5 bases and 8 bases respectively, with 15 bases between them. CDR3 sequence: CASSPRRWEGYTF. The CDR3 DNA is TGTGCCAGCAGTCCCAGGAGGTGGGAGGGCTACACCTTC.

V gene TRBV6-5 combines with J gene TRBJ1-2, with D maybe TRBD1 (5 bases). V lost 6 bases and J lost 2, with 13 bases in between. The CDR3 loop spans 14 amino acids. From germline, CDR1 is MNHEY and CDR2 SVGAGI. The DNA of the CDR3 is TGTGCCAGCAGCTCACCCCGGGGGAACTATGGCTACACCTTC. It is translated as CASSSPRGNYGYTF.

The chain is built from TRBV10-2 and TRBJ2-1; TRBD2 matches at 8 bases. The V gene end was trimmed by 2 bases and the J gene end by 6 bases; junction bases not matched to a gene: 3. The CDR3 consists of 14 residues. Germline V gives CDR1 WSHSY, CDR2 SAAADI. CDR3 sequence reads: CASSEGLASNEQFF. The CDR3 bases are TGCGCCAGCAGTGAGGGACTAGCTAGCAATGAGCAGTTCTTC.

The chain uses TRBV7-3 and TRBJ2-2; 15 bases fit TRBD2. Losses at the gene ends were 4 bases for V and 6 bases for J; bases not matched to a gene: 3. Germline V gene data show CDR1 as SGHTA and CDR2 as FQGTGA. This CDR3 region has 16 residues. As DNA, the CDR3 is TGTGCCAGCAGCTCTCGGACTAGCGGGGGGGCCGGGGAGCTGTTTTTT. Translated, it gives CASSSRTSGGAGELFF. The full variable domain, in which reference TRBV7-3 and TRBJ2-2 provide the parts outside the CDR3, is GAGVSQTPSNKVTEKGKYVELRCDPISGHTALYWYRQSLGQGPEFLIYFQGTGAADDSGLPNDRFFAVRPEGSVSTLKIQRTERGDSAVYLCASSSRTSGGAGELFFGEGSRLTVL.

The chain joins TRBV11-3 to TRBJ2-7, with D possibly TRBD1 on 6 matching bases. Germline assignment: CDR1 SGHNT and CDR2 YENEEA. This CDR3 is 13 amino acids long. V lost 3 bases and J 3 bases, leaving 9 bases between the germline ends. The CDR3 DNA sequence: TGTGCCAGCAGCTTCTCACAGGGCTACGAGCAGTACTTC. It codes for CASSFSQGYEQYF. The whole variable domain, remainder taken from reference TRBV11-3 and TRBJ2-7, is EAGVVQSPRYKIIEKKQPVAFWCNPISGHNTLYWYLQNLGQGPELLIRYENEEAVDDSQLPKDRFSAERLKGVDSTLKIQPAELGDSAVYLCASSFSQGYEQYFGPGTRLTVT.

The chain employs TRBV30 and TRBJ2-2; TRBD2 matches at 9 bases. The CDR3 runs 15 residues. V lost 8 bases, J lost 1 base, and 8 bases stayed unmatched. The germline gives CDR1 GTSNPN, CDR2 SVGIG (reference sequence). CDR3 sequence reads: CAASGTSRNTGELFF. The CDR3 DNA reads as TGTGCCGCCTCCGGGACTAGCAGGAACACCGGGGAGCTGTTTTTT.

This clone was picked up one time. The J gene is TRBJ1-5, the V gene TRBV28; D is possibly TRBD1 (6 bases). Germline lookup yields CDR1 MDHEN and CDR2 SYDVKM. This CDR3 is 11 amino acids long. The V gene lost 6 bases and the J gene lost 9 bases, with 9 bases spanning the gap. The CDR3 coding sequence is TGTGCCAGCAGCAAAGGGGGGCCCCAGCATTTT. It translates to CASSKGGPQHF. Based on the CDR3 plus reference TRBV28 and TRBJ1-5, the full variable domain is DVKVTQSSRYLVKRTGEKVFLECVQDMDHENMFWYRQDPGLGLRLIYFSYDVKMKEKGDIPEGYSVSREKKERFSLILESASTNQTSMYLCASSKGGPQHFGDGTRLSIL.

This rearrangement joins TRBV27 to TRBJ1-4; 10 bases fit TRBD1. The junction had 7 bases not matched to a gene; V was cut back by 5 bases and J by 7 bases. Germline lookup yields CDR1 MNHEY and CDR2 SMNVEV (reference sequence). CDR3 length: 15 residues. The CDR3 region is CASSLTGGWAEKLFF. The CDR3 DNA follows: TGTGCCAGCAGTCTGACAGGGGGCTGGGCTGAAAAACTGTTTTTT. The full variable domain, rest sourced from reference TRBV27 and TRBJ1-4, is EAQVTQNPRYLITVTGKKLTVTCSQNMNHEYMSWYRQDPGLGLRQIYYSMNVEVTDKGDVPEGYKVSRKEKRNFPLILESPSPNQTSLYFCASSLTGGWAEKLFFGSGTQLSVL.

The chain joins TRBV14 to TRBJ2-7; D is possibly TRBD2 (5 bases). Between the trimmed V and J ends, which lost 4 bases and 0 bases, there was a span of 13 bases. Germline CDR1 reads SGHDN; CDR2 reads FVKESK. This CDR3 comprises 15 residues. DNA for the CDR3: TGTGCCAGCAGCCGTGACGCGGGCTACTCCTACGAGCAGTACTTC. Protein sequence: CASSRDAGYSYEQYF.

The chain joins TRBV7-3 to TRBJ2-1; D is possibly TRBD2 (6 bases). This CDR3 region has 12 residues. Trimming left V 8 bases short and J 8 bases short, with 13 bases between. The germline CDR1 and CDR2 sequences are SGHTA and FQGTGA. CDR3 DNA: TGTGCCAGCCACGCGGGGCGGGATGAGCAGTTCTTC. The encoded protein is CASHAGRDEQFF.

The chain combines TRBV5-6 with TRBJ1-2; 9 nucleotides align to TRBD1. CDR1 is SGHDT and CDR2 is YYEEEE in the germline V gene. The CDR3 spans 14 residues. Unmatched junction bases numbered 4, after V lost 2 bases and J lost 5 bases. The CDR3 nucleotides are TGTGCCAGCAGCTTAGTACAGGGGGCATATGGCTACACCTTC. It yields the protein CASSLVQGAYGYTF.

Only a few counts were recorded for this clone. This rearrangement joins TRBV5-6 to TRBJ1-1; 8 bases are shared with TRBD1. The CDR3 is 15 amino acids. V shed 1 base, J shed 5 bases, and the junction held 7 bases outside the gene matches. Germline V gene data show CDR1 as SGHDT and CDR2 as YYEEEE. The CDR3 spells CASSLWDRYFTEAFF. The CDR3, as DNA: TGTGCCAGCAGCTTGTGGGACAGGTATTTTACTGAAGCTTTCTTT. Together with reference TRBV5-6 and TRBJ1-1, the CDR3 gives the full variable domain: DAGVTQSPTHLIKTRGQQVTLRCSPKSGHDTVSWYQQALGQGPQFIFQYYEEEERQRGNFPDRFSGHQFPNYSSELNVNALLLGDSALYLCASSLWDRYFTEAFFGQGTRLTVV.

This clone has more than one count but fewer than ten. The gene calls are TRBV27 and TRBJ1-4; unclear D gene. Deletions cut 5 bases from V and 6 bases from J, with 16 bases between. The CDR3 is 15 amino acids. Germline CDR1 MNHEY, CDR2 SMNVEV (reference sequence). In nucleotides, the CDR3 is TGTGCCAGCAGTCAAGATTCTGGGCGAGATGAAAAACTGTTTTTT. It specifies CASSQDSGRDEKLFF.

This chain joins TRBV6-1 and TRBJ1-1, with TRBD1 matching 9 bases. The V segment lost 2 bases and the J segment 4 bases; nucleotides outside the gene matches: 5. This CDR3 has 15 residues. Germline CDR1 and CDR2: MNHNS and SASEGT. CDR3 sequence (DNA): TGTGCCAGCAGTGAAACAGGGGGCGTCGGCACTGAAGCTTTCTTT. Translating gives CASSETGGVGTEAFF.

The chain has TRBV9 and TRBJ1-2; no reliable D call. Trimming pared 0 bases from V and 0 bases from J, leaving 12 bases between. This CDR3 contains 16 residues. Germline-derived CDR1 and CDR2 are SGDLS and YYNGEE. CDR3 amino acids: CASSVAPTRANYGYTF. In DNA, the CDR3 is TGTGCCAGCAGCGTAGCTCCTACACGGGCTAACTATGGCTACACCTTC.

V usage is TRBV6-1 and J usage is TRBJ1-5, with D uncertain. V was shortened by 2 bases and J by 2 bases, with 10 bases between the two germline ends. The germline gives CDR1 MNHNS, CDR2 SASEGT. The CDR3 extends over 15 amino acids. CDR3 residues: CASSEMFERNQPQHF. The DNA for the CDR3 is TGTGCCAGCAGTGAAATGTTCGAGCGCAATCAGCCCCAGCATTTT.

The chain is built from TRBV6-6 and TRBJ1-6; 7 bases map to TRBD1. With V trimmed by 6 bases and J by 11 bases, 13 bases remained unmatched. The germline V gene has CDR1 MNHNY and CDR2 SVGAGI (reference sequence). This CDR3 is 15 amino acids long. Here the CDR3 reads CASSLDRAQGTPLHF. CDR3 DNA: TGTGCCAGCAGCCTCGACAGGGCACAGGGAACACCCCTCCACTTT.